These 27 T cell receptor beta chains came from one sample sequenced in a study of T-cell reconstitution after alpha-beta-depleted transplantation in children (dated by TCRdb to between 2015 and 2016). Preparation of the library involved PCR. The sequencing machine was an Illumina HiSeq 2500. TCR libraries were prepared with molecular barcoding, using unique molecular identifiers to normalize TCRbeta repertoire quantification. Using fastp at Q25 and MiXCR, TCRdb reprocessed the public reads and kept productive beta chains. Duplicate CDR3 protein sequences are folded into a single record with the most common DNA and genes. This sample gives some 490,000 distinct CDR3 sequences in total; around 12% of them show up just once. Of the sample, roughly 5.4% falls within the top ten clones. The specimen was PBMCs from the stem cell graft donor, collected from the stem cell graft. Receptors originate from a human donor who donated a stem cell graft to a child with combined immunodeficiency.

V is TRBV27 and J is TRBJ2-4; no clear D gene. The CDR3 is made up of 11 amino acids. Trimming cost V 6 bases and J 10 bases, with 10 bases left between them. CDR1 and CDR2 (germline): MNHEY, SMNVEV (reference sequence). CDR3 protein: CASSPLGIQYF. CDR3 sequence (DNA): TGTGCCAGCAGCCCCTTAGGGATTCAGTACTTC.

This chain links TRBV2 with TRBJ2-7; 9 nucleotides match TRBD1. Germline CDR1 and CDR2: SNHLY and FYNNEI. The CDR3 loop spans 15 amino acids. The trim removed 6 bases at V and 3 bases at J, leaving 9 bases unmatched. This CDR3 is CASRDPGQGYYEQYF. The CDR3 DNA reads as TGTGCCAGCAGAGATCCGGGACAGGGATACTACGAGCAGTACTTC.

The DNA of the CDR3 is TGCAGTGCTAGGGACAGCAACTCTGGGGCCAACGTCCTGACTTTC. It is translated as CSARDSNSGANVLTF. This chain joins TRBV20-1 and TRBJ2-6; TRBD1 might be the D (6 bases). Trimming pared 3 bases from V and 0 bases from J, leaving 9 bases between. Germline assignment: CDR1 DFQATT and CDR2 SNEGSKA (reference sequence). The CDR3 is 15 amino acids.

This sequence joins TRBV7-3 and TRBJ2-1, with a possible D match to TRBD2 (6 bases). Germline lookup yields CDR1 SGHTA and CDR2 FQGTGA. Trimming removed 1 base from V and 3 bases from J, with 19 bases in between. This CDR3 contains 18 residues. In DNA form, the CDR3 reads TGTGCCAGCAGCTTAATCCCCCCGGACTCAGCGGGCTACAATGAGCAGTTCTTC. Its protein product is CASSLIPPDSAGYNEQFF.

The chain employs TRBV30 and TRBJ2-3, with 7 bases fitting TRBD2. This CDR3 spans 14 amino acids. After removal of 2 bases from V and 4 bases from J, the junction contained 6 bases not matched to a gene. In germline, CDR1 is GTSNPN, CDR2 SVGIG (reference sequence). CDR3 sequence: CAWSTSVGPDTQYF. The CDR3 coding sequence is TGTGCCTGGAGTACTAGCGTAGGCCCAGATACGCAGTATTTT. The variable domain in full, with the rest retrieved from reference TRBV30 and TRBJ2-3, is SQTIHQWPATLVQPVGSPLSLECTVEGTSNPNLYWYRQAAGRGLQLLFYSVGIGQISSEVPQNLSASRPQDRQFILSSKKLLLSDSGFYLCAWSTSVGPDTQYFGPGTRLTVL.

This clonotype was observed a few times. The chain links TRBV11-2 to TRBJ2-2; no clear D. With 5 bases removed from V and 1 base from J, the gap between germline ends came to 14 bases. The CDR3 has 16 residues. Germline CDR1 reads SGHAT; CDR2 reads FQNNGV. CDR3 loop: CASSRHPPGNTGELFF. The CDR3 DNA reads as TGTGCCAGCAGCCGCCATCCACCCGGGAACACCGGGGAGCTGTTTTTT.

The V and J genes are TRBV12-3 or TRBV12-4 and TRBJ2-7; no clear D. The V gene lost 1 base and the J gene lost 5 bases, with 9 bases spanning the gap. This CDR3 spans 13 amino acids. The DNA of the CDR3 is TGTGCCAGCAGTTTAGTAGGGCGGCACGAGCAGTACTTC. Translating gives CASSLVGRHEQYF.

This clonotype was seen only a few times. The gene calls are TRBV4-3 and TRBJ2-5; perhaps D is TRBD1 or TRBD2 (6 bases each). Trimming cost V 4 bases and J 4 bases, with 13 bases left between them. The CDR3 loop spans 14 amino acids. CDR1 LGHNA and CDR2 YSLEER come from the germline V gene. The CDR3 DNA sequence: TGCGCCAGCAGCCCGGGGGCGCGGGGAGAGACCCAGTACTTC. This codes for CASSPGARGETQYF.

The gene calls are TRBV7-2 and TRBJ2-2; 10 bases map to TRBD1. J was trimmed by 3 bases and V by 5 bases; bases with no gene match: 3. The germline V gene encodes CDR1 SGHTA and CDR2 FQGNSA. The CDR3 runs to 15 residues. CDR3 region: CASSQDRGYTGELFF. CDR3 sequence (DNA): TGTGCCAGCAGCCAGGACAGGGGGTACACCGGGGAGCTGTTTTTT.

V usage is TRBV7-3 and J usage is TRBJ2-7; 9 bases fit TRBD1. Germline assignment: CDR1 SGHTA and CDR2 FQGTGA. This CDR3 has 15 amino acids. The V segment lost 5 bases and the J segment 6 bases; nucleotides outside the gene matches: 11. CDR3 DNA sequence: TGTGCCAGCAGCCCGAGTGGGACAGGGCTCTCCGAGCAGTACTTC. Translated, it gives CASSPSGTGLSEQYF.

This chain connects TRBV5-6 to TRBJ1-2; 9 positions match TRBD1. Germline-derived CDR1 and CDR2 are SGHDT and YYEEEE. Germline trimming cut 5 bases from V and 2 bases from J; bases unmatched to any gene: 4. The CDR3 spans 14 residues. The DNA for the CDR3 is TGTGCCAGCAGTGGGACAGGGCGGAACTATGGCTACACCTTC. Amino acids: CASSGTGRNYGYTF.

This clonotype was picked up many times. The chain is built from TRBV7-2 and TRBJ2-3; D gene unclear. The CDR3 consists of 13 residues. V dropped 1 base and J dropped 3 bases, with 5 bases sitting between them. Germline assignment: CDR1 SGHTA and CDR2 FQGNSA. The CDR3 sequence is CASSLDLTDTQYF. Written as DNA, the CDR3 is TGTGCCAGCAGCTTAGACCTAACAGATACGCAGTATTTT. Supplemented by reference TRBV7-2 and TRBJ2-3, the full variable domain reads GAGVSQSPSNKVTEKGKDVELRCDPISGHTALYWYRQSLGQGLEFLIYFQGNSAPDKSGLPSDRFSAERTGGSVSTLTIQRTQQEDSAVYLCASSLDLTDTQYFGPGTRLTVL.

This clonotype was observed at least ten times. This chain links TRBV24-1 with TRBJ2-5; 9 nucleotides line up with TRBD1. The CDR3 extends over 14 amino acids. Unmatched junction bases numbered 3, after V lost 3 bases and J lost 5 bases. CDR1 and CDR2 from the germline V gene are KGHDR and SFDVKD. CDR3 in amino acids: CATSDRDRAETQYF. The DNA for the CDR3 is TGTGCCACCAGTGATCGGGACAGGGCGGAGACCCAGTACTTC.

This clonotype was seen only a few times. V and J are TRBV24-1 and TRBJ2-2; D is ambiguous. The germline V gene has CDR1 KGHDR and CDR2 SFDVKD. This CDR3 has 13 residues. V lost 7 bases and J 6 bases, leaving 11 bases between the germline ends. The CDR3 is CATSLSWAGELFF. CDR3 DNA sequence: TGTGCCACCAGCCTCTCCTGGGCCGGGGAGCTGTTTTTT.

J is TRBJ2-5 and V is TRBV20-1, with unresolved D. Germline V gene lookup returns CDR1 DFQATT and CDR2 SNEGSKA (reference sequence). Trimming stripped 6 bases from V and 2 bases from J, with 7 bases between. The CDR3 runs 11 residues. The CDR3 sequence: CSALSQETQYF. The CDR3 DNA is TGCAGTGCGCTATCTCAAGAGACCCAGTACTTC.

The J gene is TRBJ2-3, the V gene TRBV4-3; no clear D. Trimming left V 1 base short and J 2 bases short, with 10 bases between. The CDR3 has 15 amino acids. In germline, CDR1 is LGHNA, CDR2 YSLEER. CDR3: CASSQGSSFTDTQYF. CDR3 sequence (DNA): TGCGCCAGCAGCCAAGGATCGTCGTTCACAGATACGCAGTATTTT.

This clonotype was seen repeatedly, ten times or more. This chain joins TRBV11-2 and TRBJ2-1; D is uncertain. Trimming pared 1 base from V and 6 bases from J, leaving 10 bases between. Looked up from germline, CDR1 is SGHAT and CDR2 is FQNNGV. The CDR3 covers 14 residues. This CDR3 reads CASSLATVLNEQFF. DNA for the CDR3: TGTGCCAGCAGCTTAGCGACGGTTCTCAATGAGCAGTTCTTC.

This clonotype was picked up a small number of times. The chain is built from TRBV3-1 and TRBJ2-3; D might be TRBD2 (5 bases). The length of the CDR3 is 13 residues. Germline V gives CDR1 LGHDT, CDR2 YNNKEL (reference sequence). The ends were cut back, 1 base at V and 8 bases at J, with 10 bases in the middle. The CDR3 protein is CASSQGGSGTQYF. CDR3 coding DNA: TGTGCCAGCAGCCAAGGTGGCAGCGGTACGCAGTATTTT.

This clonotype was picked up many times. The chain's CDR3 is CASSQDSSTDTQYF. The CDR3 nucleotides read TGCGCCAGCAGCCAGGATTCTAGCACAGATACGCAGTATTTT. The V call is TRBV4-3, the J call TRBJ2-3; no definite D call. The CDR3 consists of 14 residues. Germline V gene data show CDR1 as LGHNA and CDR2 as YSLEER. Trimming stripped 3 bases from V and 0 bases from J, with 7 bases between.

This clonotype has a single count. The chain employs TRBV3-1 and TRBJ2-1, with D unclear. The germline V and J ends were trimmed by 0 bases and 8 bases, with 5 bases remaining between them. Germline V gene lookup returns CDR1 LGHDT and CDR2 YNNKEL (reference sequence). The CDR3 runs 12 residues. CDR3 bases: TGTGCCAGCAGCCAAGAAAAACATGAGCAGTTCTTC. This gives the protein CASSQEKHEQFF.

V and J are TRBV19 and TRBJ2-7; D is undetermined. The CDR3 sequence is 12 residues long. The germline V gene has CDR1 LNHDA and CDR2 SQIVND (reference sequence). With 3 bases removed from V and 5 bases from J, the gap between germline ends came to 8 bases. Here the CDR3 DNA reads TGTGCCAGTAGTATGGGTTTTGACGAGCAGTACTTC. This encodes CASSMGFDEQYF.

This clonotype was picked up a small number of times. This chain joins TRBV4-3 and TRBJ2-7, with unresolved D. V was cut by 1 base and J by 2 bases, with 12 bases left in between. In germline, CDR1 is LGHNA, CDR2 YSLEER. This CDR3 comprises 15 residues. The CDR3 bases are TGCGCCAGCAGCCAAGGAACAGAGTACCCCTACGAGCAGTACTTC. Translated: CASSQGTEYPYEQYF.

There are many counts of this clonotype. The rearrangement links TRBV24-1 to TRBJ1-1; D is unresolved. Germline CDR1 KGHDR, CDR2 SFDVKD. V was cut by 2 bases and J by 11 bases, with 14 bases left in between. CDR3 length: 13 amino acids. The CDR3 is CATSDSRTWEAFF. The CDR3 bases are TGTGCCACCAGTGATTCCAGGACCTGGGAGGCTTTCTTT.

The chain's CDR3 is CASSLERAYNEQFF. In DNA, the CDR3 is TGTGCCAGCAGCTTAGAGAGAGCATACAATGAGCAGTTCTTC. The V gene is TRBV11-1, the J gene TRBJ2-1, with D hard to call. From germline, CDR1 is SGHAT and CDR2 FQDESV (reference sequence). Trimming took off 1 base at V and 4 bases at J, with 8 bases between the two ends. The CDR3 loop spans 14 amino acids.

This clonotype was detected ten times or more. V gene TRBV24-1 combines with J gene TRBJ2-1, with TRBD2 identical over 13 bases. V dropped 7 bases and J dropped 1; count of bases not matched to a gene: 6. Germline V CDR1 and CDR2: KGHDR, SFDVKD. The CDR3 loop spans 17 amino acids. In nucleotides, the CDR3 is TGTGCCACCAGCGGGACTAGCGGGGTCCTATCCTACAATGAGCAGTTCTTC. It codes for CATSGTSGVLSYNEQFF.

There are many counts of this clonotype. CDR3 region: CAISESLPSRLAGYGTDTQYF. The CDR3, as DNA: TGTGCCATCAGTGAGTCCTTGCCTTCCAGACTAGCGGGATACGGTACAGATACGCAGTATTTT. This rearrangement joins TRBV10-3 to TRBJ2-3; 11 positions agree with TRBD2. CDR1 and CDR2 (germline): ENHRY, SYGVKD. This CDR3 has 21 amino acids. The trim removed 0 bases at V and 3 bases at J, leaving 17 bases unmatched.

This clonotype was seen repeatedly, ten times or more. V and J are TRBV12-3 or TRBV12-4 and TRBJ2-5; TRBD2 might be the D (6 bases). The CDR3 runs 15 residues. V shed 1 base and J shed 5 bases, with 14 bases lying between them. The CDR3 loop is CASSLVPREGETQYF. CDR3 nucleotide sequence: TGTGCCAGCAGTTTAGTTCCGCGGGAAGGGGAGACCCAGTACTTC.